This T cell receptor (beta chain) was identified in a study of T cell repertoires in cytomegalovirus infection. Study-level information: It was recently identified HLA-C-restricted and well-studied HLA-B-restricted CMV epitopes that the study used.

Trimming cost V 0 bases and J 7 bases, with 9 bases left between them. Germline values: CDR1 SGHVS, CDR2 FNYEAQ. CDR3 size: 13 residues. TCRdb fed the reads into MiXCR, producing one record per CDR3 protein. The sample includes approximately 600,000 distinct CDR3 sequences, just under 40% seen only once; the top ten take 48%. Only a few counts were recorded for this clonotype. As yet, its antigen is unknown. The receptor was derived from a human donor in good health (CMV status not recorded). Some clones in this sample may be carry-over from other donors' samples. The V call is TRBV7-6, the J call TRBJ2-5; weak D call: TRBD2 (5 bases). This sample comprised cultured PBMCs, obtained from culture after CMV antigen stimulation. Here the CDR3 DNA reads TGTGCCAGCAGCTTAGCGGCAGAGGGGACCCAGTACTTC. Translating it yields CASSLAAEGTQYF.